The present entry profiles one T cell receptor beta chain with its context. Through MiXCR, TCRdb re-clonotyped the PCR reads. The sample has more than 8,000 clones, 44% seen once. This entry comes from a study of metastatic and nonmetastatic thyroid tumors. This CDR3 is 15 amino acids long. V dropped 9 bases and J dropped 3; count of bases not matched to a gene: 12. Germline CDR1 reads MDHEN; CDR2 reads SYDVKM. No patient had received any treatment before thyroid surgery. V usage is TRBV28 and J usage is TRBJ2-7, with 9 bases aligning to TRBD2. This clonotype originated in a male donor with papillary thyroid cancer or a benign thyroid nodule (not recorded which). Some clones in this sample may be carry-over from other donors' samples. Material for sequencing was tumor tissue. DNA of the CDR3: TGTGCCAGTCCTTTAGAAGAGCGGGAGGACTACGAGCAGTACTTC. As protein: CASPLEEREDYEQYF. The full variable domain, completed using reference TRBV28 and TRBJ2-7, is DVKVTQSSRYLVKRTGEKVFLECVQDMDHENMFWYRQDPGLGLRLIYFSYDVKMKEKGDIPEGYSVSREKKERFSLILESASTNQTSMYLCASPLEEREDYEQYFGPGTRLTVT.